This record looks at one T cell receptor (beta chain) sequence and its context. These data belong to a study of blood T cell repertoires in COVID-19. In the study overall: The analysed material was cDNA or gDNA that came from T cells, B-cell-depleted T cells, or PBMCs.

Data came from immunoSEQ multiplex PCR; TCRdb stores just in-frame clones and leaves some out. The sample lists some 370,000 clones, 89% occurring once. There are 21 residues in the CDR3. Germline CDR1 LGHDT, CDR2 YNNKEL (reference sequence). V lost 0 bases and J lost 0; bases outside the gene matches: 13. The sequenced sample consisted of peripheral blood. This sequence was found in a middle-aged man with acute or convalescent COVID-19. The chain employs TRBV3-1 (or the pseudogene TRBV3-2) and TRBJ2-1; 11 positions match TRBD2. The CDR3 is CASSQDRASGRSLSSYNEQFF. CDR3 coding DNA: TGTGCCAGCAGCCAAGATCGCGCTAGCGGGAGGTCCCTGAGCTCCTACAATGAGCAGTTCTTC.